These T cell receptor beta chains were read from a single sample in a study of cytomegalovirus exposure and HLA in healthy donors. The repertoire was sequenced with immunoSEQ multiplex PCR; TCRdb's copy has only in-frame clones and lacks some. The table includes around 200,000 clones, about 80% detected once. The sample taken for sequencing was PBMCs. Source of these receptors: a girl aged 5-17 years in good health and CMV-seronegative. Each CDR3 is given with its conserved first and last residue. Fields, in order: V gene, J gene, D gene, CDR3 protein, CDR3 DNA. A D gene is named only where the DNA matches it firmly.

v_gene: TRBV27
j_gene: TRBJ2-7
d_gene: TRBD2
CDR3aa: CASSLLTRTSGSSFYEQYF
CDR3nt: TGTGCCAGCAGTTTACTTACCCGGACTAGCGGGAGTTCTTTCTACGAGCAGTACTTC

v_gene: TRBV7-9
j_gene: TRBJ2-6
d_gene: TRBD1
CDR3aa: CASSLGQGGSGANVLTF
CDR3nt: TGTGCCAGCAGTCTTGGACAGGGTGGTTCTGGGGCCAACGTCCTGACTTTC

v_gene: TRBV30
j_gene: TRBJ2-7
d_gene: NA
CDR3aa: CAWRVTGAYEQYF
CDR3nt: TGTGCCTGGAGGGTAACAGGAGCCTACGAGCAGTACTTC

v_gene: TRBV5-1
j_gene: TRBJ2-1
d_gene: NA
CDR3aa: CASSLTSLRDPISYNEQFF
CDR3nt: TGCGCCAGCAGCTTGACTTCTTTGAGAGATCCTATTTCCTACAATGAGCAGTTCTTC

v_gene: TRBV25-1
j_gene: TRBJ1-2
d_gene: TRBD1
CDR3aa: CASSGVTQGGYGYTF
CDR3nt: TGTGCCAGCAGTGGGGTTACTCAGGGGGGCTATGGCTACACCTTC

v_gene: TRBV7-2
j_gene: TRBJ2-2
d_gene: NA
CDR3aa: CASSLVRTVRTTGTGELFF
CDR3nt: TGTGCCAGCAGCTTAGTGAGGACAGTCAGAACCACCGGCACCGGGGAGCTGTTTTTT

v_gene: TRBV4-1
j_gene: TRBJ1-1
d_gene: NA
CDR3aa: CASSQGIAGVIEAFF
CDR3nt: TGCGCCAGCAGCCAAGGTATAGCAGGGGTGATTGAAGCTTTCTTT

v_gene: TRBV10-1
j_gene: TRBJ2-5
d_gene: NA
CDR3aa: CASSDGIQETQYF
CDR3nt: TGCGCCAGCAGTGATGGCATCCAAGAGACCCAGTACTTC

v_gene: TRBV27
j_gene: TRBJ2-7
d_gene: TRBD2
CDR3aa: CASNTSGPYEQYF
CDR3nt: TGTGCCAGCAATACTAGCGGTCCCTACGAGCAGTACTTC

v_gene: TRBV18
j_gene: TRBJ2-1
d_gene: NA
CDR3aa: CASSPSDRGGEQFF
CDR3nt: TGTGCCAGCTCACCCTCCGACAGGGGAGGGGAGCAGTTCTTC

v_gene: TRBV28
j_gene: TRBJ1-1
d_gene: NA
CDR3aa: CASSSLGQWNTEAFF
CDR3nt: TGTGCCAGCAGTTCCCTGGGCCAATGGAACACTGAAGCTTTCTTT

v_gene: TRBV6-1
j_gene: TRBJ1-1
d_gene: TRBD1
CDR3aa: CASSDPLTDRGTEAFF
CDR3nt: TGTGCCAGCAGTGACCCACTTACTGACAGGGGAACTGAGGCTTTCTTT

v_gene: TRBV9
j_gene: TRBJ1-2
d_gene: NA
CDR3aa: CASSVGGEVYGYTF
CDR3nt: TGTGCCAGCAGCGTAGGGGGGGAAGTCTATGGCTACACCTTC

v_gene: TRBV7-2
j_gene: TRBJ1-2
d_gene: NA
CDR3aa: CASSLDGGGRGGYTF
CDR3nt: TGTGCCAGCAGCCTCGATGGGGGGGGCCGCGGTGGCTACACCTTC